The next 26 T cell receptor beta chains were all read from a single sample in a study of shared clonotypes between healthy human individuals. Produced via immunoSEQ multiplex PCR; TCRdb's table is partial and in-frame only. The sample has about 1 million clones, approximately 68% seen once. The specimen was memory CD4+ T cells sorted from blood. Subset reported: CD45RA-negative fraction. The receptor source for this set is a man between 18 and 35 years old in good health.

CDR3 coding DNA: TGTGCCAGTAGCAGGACTATGAACACTGAAGCTTTCTTT. Translation gives CASSRTMNTEAFF. The chain links TRBV19 to TRBJ1-1; D unresolved. Germline V gene sequence: CDR1 LNHDA, CDR2 SQIVND (reference sequence). V was trimmed by 6 bases and J by 0 bases, leaving 8 bases between them. The CDR3 length is 13 residues.

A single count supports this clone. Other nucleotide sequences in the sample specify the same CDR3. CDR3 amino acids: CASSPRRGGYEQYF. The CDR3 DNA sequence: TGTGCCAGCAGTCCCCGCAGGGGTGGCTACGAGCAGTACTTC. J is TRBJ2-7 and V is TRBV27; D is possibly TRBD1 (6 bases). Trimming pared 5 bases from V and 3 bases from J, leaving 14 bases between. CDR1 and CDR2 from the germline V gene are MNHEY and SMNVEV (reference sequence). The CDR3 is 14 residues long.

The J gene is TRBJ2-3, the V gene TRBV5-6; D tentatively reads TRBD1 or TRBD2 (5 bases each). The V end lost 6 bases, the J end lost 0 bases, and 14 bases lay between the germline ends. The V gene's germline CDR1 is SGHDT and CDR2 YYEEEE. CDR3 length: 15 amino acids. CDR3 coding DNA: TGTGCCAGCACCGCTGGGACGGCCAGCACAGATACGCAGTATTTT. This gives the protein CASTAGTASTDTQYF. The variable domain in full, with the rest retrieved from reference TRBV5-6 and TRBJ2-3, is DAGVTQSPTHLIKTRGQQVTLRCSPKSGHDTVSWYQQALGQGPQFIFQYYEEEERQRGNFPDRFSGHQFPNYSSELNVNALLLGDSALYLCASTAGTASTDTQYFGPGTRLTVL.

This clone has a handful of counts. The CDR3 is CASRSLGGERNTIYF. The CDR3 DNA reads TGTGCCAGCAGGTCCCTGGGGGGGGAGCGAAACACCATATATTTT. The chain couples TRBV28 to TRBJ1-3, with TRBD1 as a possible D gene (5 bases). The germline V gene encodes CDR1 MDHEN and CDR2 SYDVKM. Trimming cost V 6 bases and J 5 bases, with 17 bases left between them. The CDR3 is made up of 15 amino acids.

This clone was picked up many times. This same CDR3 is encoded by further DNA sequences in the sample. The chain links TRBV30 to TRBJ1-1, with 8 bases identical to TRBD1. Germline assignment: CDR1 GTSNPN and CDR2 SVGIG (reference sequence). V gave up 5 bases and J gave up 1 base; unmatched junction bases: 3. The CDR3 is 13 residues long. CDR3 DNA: TGTGCCTGGGGACAGGGCGGGAACACTGAAGCTTTCTTT. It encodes CAWGQGGNTEAFF.

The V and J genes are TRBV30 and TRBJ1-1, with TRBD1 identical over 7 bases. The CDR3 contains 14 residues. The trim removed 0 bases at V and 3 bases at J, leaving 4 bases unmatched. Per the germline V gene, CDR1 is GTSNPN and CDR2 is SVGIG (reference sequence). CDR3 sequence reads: CAWSVRRGDTEAFF. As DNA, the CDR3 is TGTGCCTGGAGTGTACGCAGGGGGGACACTGAAGCTTTCTTT.

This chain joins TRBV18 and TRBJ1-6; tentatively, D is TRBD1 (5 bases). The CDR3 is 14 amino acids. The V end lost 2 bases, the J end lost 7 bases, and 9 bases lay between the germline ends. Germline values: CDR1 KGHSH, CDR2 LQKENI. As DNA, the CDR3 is TGTGCCAGCTCACCAGGGGCCTCCAATTCACCCCTCCACTTT. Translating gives CASSPGASNSPLHF.

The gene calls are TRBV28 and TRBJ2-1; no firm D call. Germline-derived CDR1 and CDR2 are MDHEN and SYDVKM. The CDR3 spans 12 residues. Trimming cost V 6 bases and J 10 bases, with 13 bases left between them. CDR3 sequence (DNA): TGTGCCAGCAGGTCCCCCCCGGCGGAGCAGTTCTTC. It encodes CASRSPPAEQFF. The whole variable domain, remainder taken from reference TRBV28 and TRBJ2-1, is DVKVTQSSRYLVKRTGEKVFLECVQDMDHENMFWYRQDPGLGLRLIYFSYDVKMKEKGDIPEGYSVSREKKERFSLILESASTNQTSMYLCASRSPPAEQFFGPGTRLTVL.

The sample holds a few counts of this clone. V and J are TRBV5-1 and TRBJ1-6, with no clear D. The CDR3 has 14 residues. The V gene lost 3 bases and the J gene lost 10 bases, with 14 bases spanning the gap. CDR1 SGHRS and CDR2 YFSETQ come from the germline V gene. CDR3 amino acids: CASSSGDDFSPLHF. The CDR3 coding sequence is TGCGCCAGCAGCTCGGGCGACGACTTCTCACCCCTCCACTTT.

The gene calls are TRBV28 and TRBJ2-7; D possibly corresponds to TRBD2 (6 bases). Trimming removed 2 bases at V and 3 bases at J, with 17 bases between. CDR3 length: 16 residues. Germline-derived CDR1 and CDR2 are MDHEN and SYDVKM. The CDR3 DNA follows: TGTGCCAGCAGTTTAGGTGGGGGACGGGAGATCTACGAGCAGTACTTC. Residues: CASSLGGGREIYEQYF. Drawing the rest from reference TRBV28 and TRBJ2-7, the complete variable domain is DVKVTQSSRYLVKRTGEKVFLECVQDMDHENMFWYRQDPGLGLRLIYFSYDVKMKEKGDIPEGYSVSREKKERFSLILESASTNQTSMYLCASSLGGGREIYEQYFGPGTRLTVT.

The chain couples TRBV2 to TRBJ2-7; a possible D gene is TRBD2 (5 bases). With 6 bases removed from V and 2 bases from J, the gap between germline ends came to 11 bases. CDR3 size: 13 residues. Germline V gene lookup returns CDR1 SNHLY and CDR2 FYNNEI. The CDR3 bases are TGTGCCAGCAGCGACTATCGAGCCTACGAGCAGTACTTC. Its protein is CASSDYRAYEQYF.

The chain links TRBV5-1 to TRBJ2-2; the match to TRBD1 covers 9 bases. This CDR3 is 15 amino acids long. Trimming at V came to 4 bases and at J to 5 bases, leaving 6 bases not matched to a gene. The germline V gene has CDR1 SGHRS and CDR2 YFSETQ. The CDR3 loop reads CASSRDRDVTGELFF. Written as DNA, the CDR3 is TGCGCCAGCAGCCGGGACAGGGACGTGACCGGGGAGCTGTTTTTT.

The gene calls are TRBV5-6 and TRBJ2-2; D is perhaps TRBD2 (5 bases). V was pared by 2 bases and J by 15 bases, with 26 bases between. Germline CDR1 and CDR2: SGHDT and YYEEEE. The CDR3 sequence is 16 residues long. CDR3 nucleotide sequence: TGTGCCAGCAGCTTTGGGAGAGCCCGAACACCGGTCGCGATGTTTTTT. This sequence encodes CASSFGRARTPVAMFF.

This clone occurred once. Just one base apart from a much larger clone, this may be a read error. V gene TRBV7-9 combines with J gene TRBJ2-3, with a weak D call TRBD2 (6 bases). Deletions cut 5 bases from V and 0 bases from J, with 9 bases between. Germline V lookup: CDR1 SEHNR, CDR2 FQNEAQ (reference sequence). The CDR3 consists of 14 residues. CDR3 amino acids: CASSPGTSTDTQYF. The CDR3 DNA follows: TGTGCCAGCAGCCCGGGGACTAGCACAGATACGCAGTATTTT.

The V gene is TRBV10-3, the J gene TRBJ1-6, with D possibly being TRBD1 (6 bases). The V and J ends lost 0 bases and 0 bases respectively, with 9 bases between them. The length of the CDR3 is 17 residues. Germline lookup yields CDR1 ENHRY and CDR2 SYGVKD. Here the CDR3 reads CAISESTGSSYNSPLHF. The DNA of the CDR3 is TGTGCCATCAGTGAGTCCACAGGGAGCTCCTATAATTCACCCCTCCACTTT.

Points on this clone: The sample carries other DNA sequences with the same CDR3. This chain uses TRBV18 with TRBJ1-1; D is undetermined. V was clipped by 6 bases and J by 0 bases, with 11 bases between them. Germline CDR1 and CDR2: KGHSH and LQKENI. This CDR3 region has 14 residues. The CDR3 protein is CASSPLGVNTEAFF. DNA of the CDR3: TGTGCCAGCTCTCCCCTGGGTGTGAACACTGAAGCTTTCTTT.

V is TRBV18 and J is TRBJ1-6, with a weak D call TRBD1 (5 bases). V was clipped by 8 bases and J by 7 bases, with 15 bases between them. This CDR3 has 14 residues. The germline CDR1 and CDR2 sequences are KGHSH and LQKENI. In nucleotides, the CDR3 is TGTGCCAGCCAACCGGCCCCAGGGAATTCACCCCTCCACTTT. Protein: CASQPAPGNSPLHF.

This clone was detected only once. CDR3 DNA: TGTGCCAGCAGTCCATGGGGGACTAGCGGGGGCGAGCAGTACTTC. Amino acid sequence: CASSPWGTSGGEQYF. The chain is built from TRBV27 and TRBJ2-7, with 14 bases aligning to TRBD2. V shed 5 bases, J shed 6 bases, and the junction held 6 bases outside the gene matches. This CDR3 contains 15 residues. CDR1 is MNHEY, CDR2 SMNVEV, per germline (reference sequence).

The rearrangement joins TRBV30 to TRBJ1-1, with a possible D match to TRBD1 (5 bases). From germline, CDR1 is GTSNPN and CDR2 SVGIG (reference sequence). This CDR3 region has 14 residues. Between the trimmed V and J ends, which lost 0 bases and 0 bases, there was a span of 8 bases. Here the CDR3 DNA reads TGTGCCTGGAGTGTACGGGGCCTGAACACTGAAGCTTTCTTT. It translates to CAWSVRGLNTEAFF.

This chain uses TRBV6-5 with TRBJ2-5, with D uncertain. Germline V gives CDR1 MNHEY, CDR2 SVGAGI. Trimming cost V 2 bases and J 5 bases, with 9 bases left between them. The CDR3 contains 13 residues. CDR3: CASSYAFSETQYF. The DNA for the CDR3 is TGTGCCAGCAGTTACGCGTTTTCGGAGACCCAGTACTTC.

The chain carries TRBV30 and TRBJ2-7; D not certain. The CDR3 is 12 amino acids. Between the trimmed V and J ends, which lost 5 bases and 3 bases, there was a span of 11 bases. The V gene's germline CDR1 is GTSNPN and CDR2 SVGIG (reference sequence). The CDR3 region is CAWSRADYEQYF. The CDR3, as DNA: TGTGCCTGGTCGCGAGCTGACTACGAGCAGTACTTC.

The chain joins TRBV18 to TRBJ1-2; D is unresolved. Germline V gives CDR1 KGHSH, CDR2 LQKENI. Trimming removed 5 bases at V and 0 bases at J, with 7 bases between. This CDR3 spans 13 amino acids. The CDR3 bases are TGTGCCAGCTCAGCTCAATCTAACTATGGCTACACCTTC. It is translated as CASSAQSNYGYTF.

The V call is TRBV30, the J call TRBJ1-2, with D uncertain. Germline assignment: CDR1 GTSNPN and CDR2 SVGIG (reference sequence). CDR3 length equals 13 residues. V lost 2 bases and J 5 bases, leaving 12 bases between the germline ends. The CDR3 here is CAWSPGLGYGYTF. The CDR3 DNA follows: TGTGCCTGGAGTCCCGGACTGGGGTATGGCTACACCTTC.

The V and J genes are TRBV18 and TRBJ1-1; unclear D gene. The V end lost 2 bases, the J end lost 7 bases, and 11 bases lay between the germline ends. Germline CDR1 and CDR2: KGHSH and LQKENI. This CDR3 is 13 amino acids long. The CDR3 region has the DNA TGTGCCAGCTCACCAGGGCTACAAAATGAAGCTTTCTTT. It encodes CASSPGLQNEAFF.

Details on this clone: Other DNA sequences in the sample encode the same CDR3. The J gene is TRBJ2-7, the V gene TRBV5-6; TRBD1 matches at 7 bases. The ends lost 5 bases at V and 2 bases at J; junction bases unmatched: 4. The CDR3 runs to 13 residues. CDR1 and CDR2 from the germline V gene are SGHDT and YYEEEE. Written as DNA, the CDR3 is TGTGCCAGCAGTTTACAGGGGACCTACGAGCAGTACTTC. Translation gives CASSLQGTYEQYF.

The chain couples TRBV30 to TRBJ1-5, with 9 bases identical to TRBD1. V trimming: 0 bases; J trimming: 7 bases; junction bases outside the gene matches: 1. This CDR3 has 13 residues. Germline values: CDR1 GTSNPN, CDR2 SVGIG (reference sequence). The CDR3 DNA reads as TGTGCCTGGAGTGTACAGGGGGCACAGCCCCAGCATTTT. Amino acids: CAWSVQGAQPQHF. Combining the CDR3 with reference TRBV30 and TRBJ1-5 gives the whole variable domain SQTIHQWPATLVQPVGSPLSLECTVEGTSNPNLYWYRQAAGRGLQLLFYSVGIGQISSEVPQNLSASRPQDRQFILSSKKLLLSDSGFYLCAWSVQGAQPQHFGDGTRLSIL.